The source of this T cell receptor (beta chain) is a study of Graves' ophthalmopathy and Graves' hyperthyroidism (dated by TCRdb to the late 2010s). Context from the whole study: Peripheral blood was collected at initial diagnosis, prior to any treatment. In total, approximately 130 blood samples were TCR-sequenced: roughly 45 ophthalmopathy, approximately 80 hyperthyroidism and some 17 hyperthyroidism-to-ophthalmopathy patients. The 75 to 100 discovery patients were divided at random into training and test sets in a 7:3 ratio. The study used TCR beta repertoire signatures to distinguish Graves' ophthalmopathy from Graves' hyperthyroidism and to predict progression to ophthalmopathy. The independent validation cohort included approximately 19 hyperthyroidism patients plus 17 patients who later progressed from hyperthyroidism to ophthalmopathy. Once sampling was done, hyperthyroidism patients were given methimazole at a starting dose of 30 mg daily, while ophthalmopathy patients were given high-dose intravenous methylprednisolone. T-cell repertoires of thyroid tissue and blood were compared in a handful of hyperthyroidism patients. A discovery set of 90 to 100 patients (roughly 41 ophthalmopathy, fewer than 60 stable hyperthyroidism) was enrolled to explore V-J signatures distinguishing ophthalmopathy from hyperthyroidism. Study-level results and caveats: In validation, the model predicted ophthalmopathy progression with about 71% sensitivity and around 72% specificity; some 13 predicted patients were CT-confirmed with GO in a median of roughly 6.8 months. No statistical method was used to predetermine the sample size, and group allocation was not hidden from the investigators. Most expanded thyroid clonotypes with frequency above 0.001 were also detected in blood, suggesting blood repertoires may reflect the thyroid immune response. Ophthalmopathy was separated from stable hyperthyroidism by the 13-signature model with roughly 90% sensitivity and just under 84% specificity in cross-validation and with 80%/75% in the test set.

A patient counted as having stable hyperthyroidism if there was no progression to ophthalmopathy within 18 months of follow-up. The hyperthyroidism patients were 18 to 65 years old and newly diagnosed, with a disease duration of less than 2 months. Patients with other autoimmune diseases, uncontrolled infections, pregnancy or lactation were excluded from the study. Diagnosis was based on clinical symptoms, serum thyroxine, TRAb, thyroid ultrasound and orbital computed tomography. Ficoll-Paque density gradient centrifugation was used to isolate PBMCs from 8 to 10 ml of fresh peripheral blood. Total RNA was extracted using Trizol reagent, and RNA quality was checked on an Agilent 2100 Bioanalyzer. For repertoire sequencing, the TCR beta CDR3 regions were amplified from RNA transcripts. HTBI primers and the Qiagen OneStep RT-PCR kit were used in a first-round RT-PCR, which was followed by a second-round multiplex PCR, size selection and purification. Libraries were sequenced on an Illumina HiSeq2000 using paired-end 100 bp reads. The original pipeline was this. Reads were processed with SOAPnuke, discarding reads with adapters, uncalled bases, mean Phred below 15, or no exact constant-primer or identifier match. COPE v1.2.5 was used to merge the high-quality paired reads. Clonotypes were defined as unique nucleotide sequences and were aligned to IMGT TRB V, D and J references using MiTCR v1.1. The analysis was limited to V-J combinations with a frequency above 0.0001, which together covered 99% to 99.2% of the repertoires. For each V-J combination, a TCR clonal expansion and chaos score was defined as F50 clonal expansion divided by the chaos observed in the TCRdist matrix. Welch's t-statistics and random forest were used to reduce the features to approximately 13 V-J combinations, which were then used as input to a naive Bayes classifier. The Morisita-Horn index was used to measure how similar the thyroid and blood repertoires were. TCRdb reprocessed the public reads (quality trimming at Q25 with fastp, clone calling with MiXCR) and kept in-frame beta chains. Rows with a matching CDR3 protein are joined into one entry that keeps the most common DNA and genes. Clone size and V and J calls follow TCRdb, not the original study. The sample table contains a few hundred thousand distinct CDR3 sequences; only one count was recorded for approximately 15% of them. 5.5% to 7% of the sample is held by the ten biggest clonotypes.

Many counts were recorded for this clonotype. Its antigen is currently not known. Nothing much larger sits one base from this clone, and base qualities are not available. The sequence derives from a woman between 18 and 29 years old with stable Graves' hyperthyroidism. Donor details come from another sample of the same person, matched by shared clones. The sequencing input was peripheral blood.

The CDR3 here reads CASSLKGDGNTIYF. The nucleotides are TGTGCCAGCAGTTTAAAGGGAGATGGAAACACCATATATTTT. Recombination linked TRBV12-3 or TRBV12-4 to TRBJ1-3; no confident D gene assignment can be made. The CDR3 goes from the cysteine to the phenylalanine over 14 residues. The entry retains the CDR3 DNA only, 42 bases that are in frame from base 1. Between the V and J ends, shortened by 2 bases and 3 bases respectively, the junction contains 8 bases.